This TCR beta chain was recovered during a study of PD-1 blockade in classical Hodgkin lymphoma. Study outcomes and limitations: Exclusion removed patients who began nivolumab under 1 year after ASCT. Baseline TCR diversity was reportedly lower in newly diagnosed patients than in healthy donors. It was reported as lower still in relapsed/refractory patients. The origin of the repertoire differences remains undefined, with disease activity or prior therapy as possible causes. Similar baseline diversity was found in complete responders and newly diagnosed patients.

Germline assignment: CDR1 LNHDA and CDR2 SQIVND (reference sequence). The CDR3 is made up of 14 amino acids. J gave up 6 bases and V 4 bases, and 4 bases lay outside the gene matches. Time point reported: cycle 4 day 1 (C4D1), after 5 to 7 weeks of nivolumab. Exposure to brentuximab vedotin varied, and each patient had relapsed following autologous stem cell transplantation. The count of this clone is one. Its antigen is currently unknown. The same CDR3 arises from other DNA sequences in this sample as well. Measured with immunoSEQ multiplex PCR; TCRdb has only the in-frame clones, and not every one. The sample carries 45,000 to 55,000 clones, roughly 80% recorded once.

The input for sequencing was peripheral blood mononuclear cells (PBMCs), taken before the fourth cycle of nivolumab. The sequence derives from a human donor with classical Hodgkin lymphoma. V is TRBV19 and J is TRBJ1-5; 9 nucleotides align to TRBD1. CDR3 DNA sequence: TGTGCCAGTAGTACGACAGGGGGTCGTCAGCCCCAGCATTTT. This gives the protein CASSTTGGRQPQHF.